The entry below describes one T cell receptor (beta chain). The length of the CDR3 is 16 residues. V lost 1 base and J lost 6, with 16 bases in between. Per the germline V gene, CDR1 is LGHNA and CDR2 is YNFKEQ. The entry originates in a study of blood T cell repertoires in COVID-19. At the level of the study: The United States, Italy and Spain provided the acute and convalescent COVID-19 samples. Sources were T cells, B-cell-depleted T cells, or PBMCs; the material itself was cDNA or gDNA.

Original processing methods: Amplification of reference gene primers provided the estimated nucleated cell counts. The method was immunoSEQ multiplex PCR; TCRdb's version includes in-frame clones alone and lacks a portion of them. That table supplies the V and J calls and clone size; D and trimming were determined from the DNA. The sample holds a few hundred thousand clones, approximately 88% seen once. This sequence joins TRBV4-2 and TRBJ2-1; possibly TRBD2 for D (6 bases). The sequence was collected from a woman aged 30 to 39 who had recovered from COVID-19. The sequenced sample was peripheral blood. This CDR3 is CASSQAGEGPGNEQFF. The CDR3 DNA follows: TGTGCCAGCAGCCAAGCGGGAGAGGGACCGGGCAATGAGCAGTTCTTC.